This T cell receptor beta chain originates from a study of cytomegalovirus exposure and HLA in healthy donors. Whole-study context: Around 80 million unique TCRs from HLA-typed donors were held in an early data release. There were fewer than 500 genotyped donors. Of these, about 81% fell in the genetic ancestry cluster associated with self-reported Caucasian donors.

PCR was performed using 60 Vbeta and 13 Jbeta primers. TCRdb's copy holds only in-frame clones and misses some; the assay was immunoSEQ multiplex PCR. This table has approximately 110,000 clones, 60% to 85% appearing once. Points on this clone: Its antigen is not known.

General study results and limits: Further analysis, carried out later, found HLA-associated TCR beta chains more clonally expanded than equally common other chains.

Sequencing was carried out using PBMCs. The TCR sequence derives from a female donor in good health and CMV-seropositive.

CDR3 sequence: CASSALAGGLDEQFF. The CDR3 DNA reads as TGTGCCAGCAGCGCCCTAGCGGGGGGGTTGGATGAGCAGTTCTTC. This chain links TRBV7-3 with TRBJ2-1, with 12 bases lining up with TRBD2. The V gene end was trimmed by 5 bases and the J gene end by 8 bases; junction bases not matched to a gene: 7. This CDR3 has 15 amino acids. Germline V CDR1 and CDR2: SGHTA, FQGTGA.